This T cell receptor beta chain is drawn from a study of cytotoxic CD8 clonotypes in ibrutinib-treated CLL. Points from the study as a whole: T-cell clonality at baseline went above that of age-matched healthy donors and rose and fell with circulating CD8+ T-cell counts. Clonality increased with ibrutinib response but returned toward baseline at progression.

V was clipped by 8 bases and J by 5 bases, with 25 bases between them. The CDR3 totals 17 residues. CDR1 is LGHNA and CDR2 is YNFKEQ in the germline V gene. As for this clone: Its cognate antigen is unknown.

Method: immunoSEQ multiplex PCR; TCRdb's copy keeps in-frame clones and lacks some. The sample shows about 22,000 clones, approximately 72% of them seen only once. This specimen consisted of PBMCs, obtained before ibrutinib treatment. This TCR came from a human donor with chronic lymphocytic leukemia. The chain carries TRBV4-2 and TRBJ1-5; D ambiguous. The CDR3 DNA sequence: TGTGCCAGCCGCCCCCTTATGAGGGCTCCAAGGGATCAGCCCCAGCATTTT. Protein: CASRPLMRAPRDQPQHF.